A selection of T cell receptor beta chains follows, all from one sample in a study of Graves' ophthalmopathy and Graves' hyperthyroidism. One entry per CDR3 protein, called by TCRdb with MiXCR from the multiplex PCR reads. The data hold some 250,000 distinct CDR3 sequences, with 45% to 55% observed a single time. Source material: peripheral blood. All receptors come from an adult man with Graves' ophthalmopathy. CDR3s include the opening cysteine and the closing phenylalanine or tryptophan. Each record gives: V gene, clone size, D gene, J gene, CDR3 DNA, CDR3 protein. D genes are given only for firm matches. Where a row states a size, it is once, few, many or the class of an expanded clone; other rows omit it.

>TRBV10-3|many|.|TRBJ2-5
TGTGCCATCAGTGCGGGACTCTCGAGTACGGAGACCCAGTACTTC
CAISAGLSSTETQYF
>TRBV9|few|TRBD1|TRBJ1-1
TGTGCCAGCAGCCCGGGACAGGGGGCGAACACTGAAGCTTTCTTT
CASSPGQGANTEAFF
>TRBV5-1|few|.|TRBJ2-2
TGCGCCAGCAGCTTGGCCGGGGGCGGCGTCCGGGCCGGGGAGCTGTTTTTT
CASSLAGGGVRAGELFF
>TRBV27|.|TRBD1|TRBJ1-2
TGTGCCAGCAGTTTTGCGACAGGGGATTCCCTATATGGCTACACCTTC
CASSFATGDSLYGYTF
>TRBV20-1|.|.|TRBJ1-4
TGCAGTGCCCAACCTTCGGGAAATGAAAAACTGTTTTTT
CSAQPSGNEKLFF
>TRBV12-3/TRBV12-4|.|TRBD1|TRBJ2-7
TGTGCCAGCAGTACGGGACAGGTCCCCTACGGGCAGTACTTC
CASSTGQVPYGQYF
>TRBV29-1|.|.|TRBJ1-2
TGCAGCGTTCAGAACTATGGCTACACCTTC
CSVQNYGYTF
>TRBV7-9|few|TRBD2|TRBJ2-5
TGTGCCAGCACCCTAGCAGTTCGGGGGGGCGTGGAGACCCAGTACTTC
CASTLAVRGGVETQYF
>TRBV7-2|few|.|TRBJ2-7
TGTGCCAGCAGCCAAACGGCCTACGAGCAGTACTTC
CASSQTAYEQYF
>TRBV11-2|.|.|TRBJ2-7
TGTGCCAGCAGCTTAATCCAGGGACTCACCTACGAGCAGTACTTC
CASSLIQGLTYEQYF
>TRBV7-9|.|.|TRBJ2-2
TGTGCCAGCAGTTTAAGCCCCCAGAACACCGGGGAGCCGTTTTTT
CASSLSPQNTGEPFF
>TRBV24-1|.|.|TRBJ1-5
TGTGCCACCAGTGATGGGTTACAGGGTGGTCAGCCCCAGCATTTT
CATSDGLQGGQPQHF
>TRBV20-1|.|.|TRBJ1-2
TGCAGTGCCGTAGAGGAACAGTACTATGGCTACACCTTC
CSAVEEQYYGYTF
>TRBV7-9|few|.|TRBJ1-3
TGTGCCAGCAGCTTGGTGTTCTCTGGAAACACCATATATTTT
CASSLVFSGNTIYF
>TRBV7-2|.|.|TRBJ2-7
TGTGCCAGCAGCTCGGAAGGGGGAATGGCGTACGAGCAGTACTTC
CASSSEGGMAYEQYF
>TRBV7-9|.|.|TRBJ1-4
TGTGCCAGCAGCTTCCGGACAGATAATGAAAAACTGTTTTTT
CASSFRTDNEKLFF
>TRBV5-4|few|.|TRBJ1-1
TGTGCCAGCAGCTCGGAGGCACTACTATTGAACACTGAAGCTTTCTTT
CASSSEALLLNTEAFF
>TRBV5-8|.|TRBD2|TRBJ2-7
TGTGCCAGCAGCTGCCTTCGAGCGGGAGTCGAGGAGCAGTACTTC
CASSCLRAGVEEQYF
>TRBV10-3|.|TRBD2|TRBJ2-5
TGTGCCAGCAGGCGGGGGGCAGGACGGCAAGAGACCCAGTACTTC
CASRRGAGRQETQYF
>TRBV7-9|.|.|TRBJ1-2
TGTGCCAGCAGCCCAAGTGGGGGACCGTCGGACTATGGCTACACCTTC
CASSPSGGPSDYGYTF
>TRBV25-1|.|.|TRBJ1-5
TGTGCCAGCAGCTTGGCCGGGACGGCGGGTCAGCCCCAGCATTTT
CASSLAGTAGQPQHF
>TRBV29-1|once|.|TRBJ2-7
TGCAGCTGGGGATCAGCGTACGAGCAGTACTTC
CSWGSAYEQYF
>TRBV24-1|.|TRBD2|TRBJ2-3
TGTGCCACGGGGACTAGCGGCCGGTTTAGCACAGATACGCAGTATTTT
CATGTSGRFSTDTQYF
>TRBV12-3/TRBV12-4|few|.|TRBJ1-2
TGTGCCAGCAGTTACTCGTTGGGGTCCTATGGCTACACCTTC
CASSYSLGSYGYTF
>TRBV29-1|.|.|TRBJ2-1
TGCAGCGTTGAGGCGAGGAGATTCTACAATGAGCAGTTCTTC
CSVEARRFYNEQFF
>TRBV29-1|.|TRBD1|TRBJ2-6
TGCAGCGCCCTTGACAGGGGGCGGACCGGGGCCAACGTCCTGACTTTC
CSALDRGRTGANVLTF
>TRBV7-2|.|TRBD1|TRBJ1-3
TGTGCCAGCAGCTCCGCGGGGACAGGCTCTGGAAACACCATATATTTT
CASSSAGTGSGNTIYF
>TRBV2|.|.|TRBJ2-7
TGTGCCAGCAGACAGGACACAGTCTCCTACGAGCAGTACTTC
CASRQDTVSYEQYF
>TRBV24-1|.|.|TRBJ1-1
TGTGCCACCAGTGCCAATCCCCCGGCGGACAGCTCATTTTTCTTT
CATSANPPADSSFFF
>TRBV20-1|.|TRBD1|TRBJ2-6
TGCAGTGCTAGAGATCCCACTTACGGGACAGACTCTGGGGCCAACGTCCTGACTTTC
CSARDPTYGTDSGANVLTF
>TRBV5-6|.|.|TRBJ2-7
TGTGCCAGCAGCTTAGGGGTGAAGGAAAACGAGCAGTACTTC
CASSLGVKENEQYF
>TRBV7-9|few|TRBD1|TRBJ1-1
TGTGCCAGCAGCTTAGCCGGACAGGGCGAGATCACTGAAGCTTTCTTT
CASSLAGQGEITEAFF
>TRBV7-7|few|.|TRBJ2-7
TGTGCTAGCAGCCGGGACAACACTAGCTCCTACGAGCAGTACTTC
CASSRDNTSSYEQYF
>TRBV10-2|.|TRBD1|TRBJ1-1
TGCGCCAGCAACCCGAGGACAGGGGCGACGACGACTTTCTTT
CASNPRTGATTTFF
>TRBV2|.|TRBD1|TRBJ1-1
TGTGCCAGCAGTAGGCGGGACAGGATTGGAACTGAAGCTTTCTTT
CASSRRDRIGTEAFF
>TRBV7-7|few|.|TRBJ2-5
TGTGCTAGCAGCTTCACCCATGCGCGAGAGACCCAGTACTTC
CASSFTHARETQYF
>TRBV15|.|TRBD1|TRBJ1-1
TGTGCCACCAGCCGACCGGACAGGGAGGCTTTCTTT
CATSRPDREAFF
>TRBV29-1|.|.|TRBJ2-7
TGCAGCGTCGAACAGCAGGGGGAGGGCTACGAGCAGTACTTC
CSVEQQGEGYEQYF
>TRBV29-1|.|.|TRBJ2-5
.
CCPEDSSIYLCSGQPGQVGETQYF
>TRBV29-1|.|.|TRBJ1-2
TGCAGCGTTGAAGCCATACCGACGGCGGACTATGGCTACACCTTC
CSVEAIPTADYGYTF
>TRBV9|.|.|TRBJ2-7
TGTGCCAGCAGCAAACCTCACGGCGAGCAGTACTTC
CASSKPHGEQYF
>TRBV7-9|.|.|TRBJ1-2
TGTGCCAGCACCCTGAGGGGGGGTTTGGGCTACACCTTC
CASTLRGGLGYTF
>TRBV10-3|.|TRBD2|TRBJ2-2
TGTGCCATCAGTCCCTTCGCGGGGGGGCCGAACACCGGGGAGCTGTTTTTT
CAISPFAGGPNTGELFF
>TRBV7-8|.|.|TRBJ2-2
TGTGCCAGCAGCTTAGCAGGGAGTTCGTGGGGCGGGGAGCTGTTTTTT
CASSLAGSSWGGELFF
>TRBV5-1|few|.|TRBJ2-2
TGCGCCAGCAGCCCCTTCCCTAAGGAGCTGTTTTTT
CASSPFPKELFF
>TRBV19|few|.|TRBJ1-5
TGTGCCAGTAGTACCAGGACAGGCAATCAGCCCCAGCATTTT
CASSTRTGNQPQHF
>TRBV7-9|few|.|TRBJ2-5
TGTGCCAGCAGTGAGGGGTCCTCGGGGGTTGAGACCCAGTACTTC
CASSEGSSGVETQYF
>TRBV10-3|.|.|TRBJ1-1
TGTGCCACCTGGCTCTTGGGGACTGAAGCTTTCTTT
CATWLLGTEAFF
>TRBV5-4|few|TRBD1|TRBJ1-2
TGTGCCAGCAGCTTGCGACAGGGGAACTATGGCTACACCTTC
CASSLRQGNYGYTF
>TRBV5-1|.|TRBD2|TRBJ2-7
TGCGCCAGCAGCTCCGGACTAGGACGAGACGAGCAGTACTTC
CASSSGLGRDEQYF
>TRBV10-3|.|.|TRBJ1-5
TGTTCCATCAGTGATCCGGACACCCCAAATCAGCCCCAGCATTTT
CSISDPDTPNQPQHF
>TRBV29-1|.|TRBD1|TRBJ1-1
TGCAGCGTTCAGACAGGGGACACTGAAGCTTTCTTT
CSVQTGDTEAFF
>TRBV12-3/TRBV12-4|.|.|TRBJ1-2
TGTGCCAGCACACCAGGGGATGAGCAGTTCTATGGCTACACCTTC
CASTPGDEQFYGYTF
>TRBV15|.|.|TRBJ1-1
TGTGCCACCAGCAGAGGGTTAGACGGGAACACTGAAGCTTTCTTT
CATSRGLDGNTEAFF
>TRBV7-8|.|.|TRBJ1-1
TGTGCCAGCAGCCCCATTCAGGGAGGGATCACTGAAGCTTTCTTT
CASSPIQGGITEAFF
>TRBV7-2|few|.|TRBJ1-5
TGTGCCAGCAGCTTAAGCCGAAGCAATCAGCCCCAGCATTTT
CASSLSRSNQPQHF
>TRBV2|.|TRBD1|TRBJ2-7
TGTGCCAGCAGCTCCCGGGACAGCACCTACGAGCAGTACTTC
CASSSRDSTYEQYF
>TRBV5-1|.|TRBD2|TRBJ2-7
TGCGCCAGCAGCCCCGTGGGGGGACTAGTCTCCCACGAGCAGTACTTC
CASSPVGGLVSHEQYF